This TCR beta chain originates from a study of cytomegalovirus exposure and HLA in healthy donors. The CDR3 totals 14 residues. Losses at the gene ends were 4 bases for V and 5 bases for J; bases not matched to a gene: 7. Germline CDR1 reads SGHDT; CDR2 reads YYEEEE. This clone has a handful of counts. Unrecorded immune exposure was likely among donors, who were nominally healthy when sampled. PCR used 60 Vbeta primers and 13 Jbeta primers. Assay used: immunoSEQ multiplex PCR; TCRdb lists only in-frame clones, some missing. This table has around 150,000 clones, over 60% appearing once. The sequencing input was PBMCs. This sequence originates from a woman in her forties in good health and CMV-seronegative. This sequence joins TRBV5-6 and TRBJ2-3, with 7 bases matching TRBD2. The CDR3 spells CASSAGSSGDTQYF. DNA of the CDR3: TGTGCCAGCAGCGCCGGATCTAGCGGAGATACGCAGTATTTT.